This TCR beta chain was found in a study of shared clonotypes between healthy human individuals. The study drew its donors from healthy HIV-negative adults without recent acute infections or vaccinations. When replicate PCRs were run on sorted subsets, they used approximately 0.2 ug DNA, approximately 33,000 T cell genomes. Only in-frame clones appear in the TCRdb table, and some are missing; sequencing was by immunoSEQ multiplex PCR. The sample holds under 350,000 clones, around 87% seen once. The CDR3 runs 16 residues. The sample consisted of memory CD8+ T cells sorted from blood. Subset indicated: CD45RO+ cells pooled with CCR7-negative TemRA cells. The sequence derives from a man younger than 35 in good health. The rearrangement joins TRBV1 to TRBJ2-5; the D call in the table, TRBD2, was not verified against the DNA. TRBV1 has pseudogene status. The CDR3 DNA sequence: TGCACCAGCAGCCAAGATAGGCGGGGGGGCCTTCAGACCCAGTACTTC. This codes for CTSSQDRRGGLQTQYF.